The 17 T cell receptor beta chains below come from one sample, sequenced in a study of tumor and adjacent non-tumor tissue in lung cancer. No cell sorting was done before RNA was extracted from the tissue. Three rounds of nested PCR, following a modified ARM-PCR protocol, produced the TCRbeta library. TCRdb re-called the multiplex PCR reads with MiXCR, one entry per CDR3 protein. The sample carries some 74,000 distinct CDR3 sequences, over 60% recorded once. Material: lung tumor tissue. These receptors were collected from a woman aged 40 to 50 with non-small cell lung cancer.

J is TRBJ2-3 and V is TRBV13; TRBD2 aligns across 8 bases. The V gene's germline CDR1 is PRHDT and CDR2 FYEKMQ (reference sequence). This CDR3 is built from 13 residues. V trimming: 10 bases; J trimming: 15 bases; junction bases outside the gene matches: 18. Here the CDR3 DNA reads TGTGCCACCGGGAGGGCAAGCACAGATAAGCACTATTTT. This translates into CATGRASTDKHYF.

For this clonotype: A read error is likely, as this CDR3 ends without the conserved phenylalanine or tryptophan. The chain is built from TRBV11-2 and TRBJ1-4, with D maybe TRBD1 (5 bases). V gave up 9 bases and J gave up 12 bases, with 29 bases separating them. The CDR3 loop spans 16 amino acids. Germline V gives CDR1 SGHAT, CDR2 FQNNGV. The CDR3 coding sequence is TGTGCCAGTAGCCATCAGGGCCAGGTGCAGGGCGAAGAACTGTTTTTA. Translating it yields CASSHQGQVQGEELFL.

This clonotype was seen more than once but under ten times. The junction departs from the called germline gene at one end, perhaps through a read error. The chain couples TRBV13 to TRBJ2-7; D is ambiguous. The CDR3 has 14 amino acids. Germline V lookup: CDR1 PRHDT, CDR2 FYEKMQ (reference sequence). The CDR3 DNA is TGTGTCAGCAGCCCCGGGCGGCCATCCTACGAGCAGTACTTC. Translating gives CVSSPGRPSYEQYF.

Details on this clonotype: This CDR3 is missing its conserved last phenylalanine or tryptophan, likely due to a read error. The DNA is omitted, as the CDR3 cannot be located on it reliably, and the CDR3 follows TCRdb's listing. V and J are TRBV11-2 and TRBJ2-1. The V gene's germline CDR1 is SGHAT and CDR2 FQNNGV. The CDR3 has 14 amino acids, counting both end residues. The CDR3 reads CASSILGAVGEQLL.

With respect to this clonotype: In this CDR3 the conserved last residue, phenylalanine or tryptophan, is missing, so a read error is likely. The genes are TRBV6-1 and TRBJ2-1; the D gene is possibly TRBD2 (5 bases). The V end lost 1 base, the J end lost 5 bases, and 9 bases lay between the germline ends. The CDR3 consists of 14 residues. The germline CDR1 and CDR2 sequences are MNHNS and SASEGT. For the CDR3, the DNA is TGTGCCAGCAGTGAAGAGGGCGGGCACAATGAGCAGTTCTAC. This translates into CASSEEGGHNEQFY.

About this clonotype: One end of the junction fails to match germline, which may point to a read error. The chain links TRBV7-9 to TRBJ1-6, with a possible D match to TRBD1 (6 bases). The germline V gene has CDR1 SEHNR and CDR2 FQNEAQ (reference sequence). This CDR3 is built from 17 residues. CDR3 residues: CASSAGTRNLEKSPLHF. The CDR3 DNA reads TGTGCCAGCAGCGCCGGGACAAGGAATCTCGAAAAATCACCTCTCCACTTT.

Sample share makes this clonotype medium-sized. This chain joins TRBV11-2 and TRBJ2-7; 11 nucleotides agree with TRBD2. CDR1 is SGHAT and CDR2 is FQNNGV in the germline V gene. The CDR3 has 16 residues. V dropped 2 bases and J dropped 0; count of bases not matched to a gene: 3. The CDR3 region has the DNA TGTGCCAGCAGCTTAATCCTAGCGGGAGGCTCCTACGAGCAGTACTTC. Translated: CASSLILAGGSYEQYF.

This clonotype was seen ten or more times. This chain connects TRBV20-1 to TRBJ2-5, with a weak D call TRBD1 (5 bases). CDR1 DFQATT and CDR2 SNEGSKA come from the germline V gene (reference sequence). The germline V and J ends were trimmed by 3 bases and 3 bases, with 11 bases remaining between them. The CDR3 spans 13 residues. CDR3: CSARGRAEETQYF. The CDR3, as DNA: TGCAGTGCTAGGGGCAGGGCCGAAGAGACCCAGTACTTC.

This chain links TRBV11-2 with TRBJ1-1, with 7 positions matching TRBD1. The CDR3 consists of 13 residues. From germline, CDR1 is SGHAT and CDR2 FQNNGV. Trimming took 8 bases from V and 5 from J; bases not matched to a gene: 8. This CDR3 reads CASGLRGVTEAFF. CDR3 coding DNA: TGTGCCAGCGGACTCAGGGGGGTGACTGAAGCTTTCTTT.

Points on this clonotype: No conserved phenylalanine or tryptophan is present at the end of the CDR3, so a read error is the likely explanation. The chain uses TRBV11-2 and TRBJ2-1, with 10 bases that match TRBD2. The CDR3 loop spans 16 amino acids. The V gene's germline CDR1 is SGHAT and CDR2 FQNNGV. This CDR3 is CTSSLGSLAGRNEQFI. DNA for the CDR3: TGTACCAGCAGCTTAGGGTCACTAGCGGGGCGCAATGAGCAGTTCATC.

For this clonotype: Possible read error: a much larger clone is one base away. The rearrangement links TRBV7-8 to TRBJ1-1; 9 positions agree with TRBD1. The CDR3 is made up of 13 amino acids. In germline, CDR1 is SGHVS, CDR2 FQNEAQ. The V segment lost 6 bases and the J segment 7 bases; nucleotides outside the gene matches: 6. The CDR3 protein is CASRQTGGSEAFF. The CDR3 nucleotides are TGTGCCAGCAGACAAACAGGGGGCAGTGAAGCTTTCTTT.

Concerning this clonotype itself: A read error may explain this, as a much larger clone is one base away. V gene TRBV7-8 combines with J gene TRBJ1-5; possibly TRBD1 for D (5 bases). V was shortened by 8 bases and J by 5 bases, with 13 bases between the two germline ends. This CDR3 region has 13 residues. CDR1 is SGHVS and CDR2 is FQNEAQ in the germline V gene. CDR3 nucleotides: TGTGCCAGCCGTAGTGGGGCCTATCAGCCCCAGCATTTT. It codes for CASRSGAYQPQHF.

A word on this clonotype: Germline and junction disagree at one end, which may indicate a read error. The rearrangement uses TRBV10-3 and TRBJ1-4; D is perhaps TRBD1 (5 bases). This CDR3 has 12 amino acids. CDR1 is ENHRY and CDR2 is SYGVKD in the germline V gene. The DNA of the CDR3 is TGTGCCATTGGGGGTCGCGATGAAATACTGTTTTTT. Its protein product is CAIGGRDEILFF.

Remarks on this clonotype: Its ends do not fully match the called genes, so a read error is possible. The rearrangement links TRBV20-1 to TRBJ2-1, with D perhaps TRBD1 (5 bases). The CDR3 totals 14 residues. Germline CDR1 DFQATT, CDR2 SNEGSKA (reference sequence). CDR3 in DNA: TGCAGTGCTAGAGATCAGGGAACCTACAATGAGCAGTCCTTC. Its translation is CSARDQGTYNEQSF.

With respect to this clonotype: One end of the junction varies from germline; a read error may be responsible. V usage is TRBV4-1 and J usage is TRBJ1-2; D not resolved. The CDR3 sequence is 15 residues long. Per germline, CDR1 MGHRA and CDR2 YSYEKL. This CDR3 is CASSRDQRRNYDYTF. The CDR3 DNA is TGCGCCAGCAGCCGAGACCAGAGGAGAAACTATGACTACACCTTC.

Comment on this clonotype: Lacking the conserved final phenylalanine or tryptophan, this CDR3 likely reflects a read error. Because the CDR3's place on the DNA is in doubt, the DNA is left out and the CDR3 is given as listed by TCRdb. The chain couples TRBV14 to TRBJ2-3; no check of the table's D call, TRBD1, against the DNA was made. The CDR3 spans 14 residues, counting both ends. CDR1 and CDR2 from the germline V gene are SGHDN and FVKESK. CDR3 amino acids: CASSMSGESDTHYL.

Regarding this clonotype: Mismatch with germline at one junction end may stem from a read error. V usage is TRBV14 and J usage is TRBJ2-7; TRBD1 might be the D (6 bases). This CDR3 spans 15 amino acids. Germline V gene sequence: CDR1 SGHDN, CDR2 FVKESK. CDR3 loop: CAISQGSGAPYEQYF. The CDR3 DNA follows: TGTGCCATCAGCCAAGGGTCAGGGGCGCCCTACGAGCAGTACTTC.